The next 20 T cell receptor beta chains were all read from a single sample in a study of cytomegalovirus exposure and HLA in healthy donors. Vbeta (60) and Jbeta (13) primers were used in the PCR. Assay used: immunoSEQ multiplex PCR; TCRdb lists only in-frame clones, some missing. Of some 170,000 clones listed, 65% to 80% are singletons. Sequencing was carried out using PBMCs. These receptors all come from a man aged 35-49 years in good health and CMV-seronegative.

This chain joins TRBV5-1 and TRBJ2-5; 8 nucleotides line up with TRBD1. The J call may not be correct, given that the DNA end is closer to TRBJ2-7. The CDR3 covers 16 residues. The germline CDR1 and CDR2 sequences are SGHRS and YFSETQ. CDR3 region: CASSLAWGQDYYEQYF. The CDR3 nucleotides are TGCGCCAGCAGCTTGGCATGGGGACAGGATTACTACGAGCAGTACTTC.

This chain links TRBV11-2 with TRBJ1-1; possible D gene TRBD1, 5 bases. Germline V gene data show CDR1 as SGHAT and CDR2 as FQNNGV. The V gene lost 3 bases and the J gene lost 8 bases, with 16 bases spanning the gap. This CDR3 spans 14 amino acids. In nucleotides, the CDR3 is TGTGCCAGCAGCTTGCTCCTGAGCGGGGCCGAAGCTTTCTTT. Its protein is CASSLLLSGAEAFF.

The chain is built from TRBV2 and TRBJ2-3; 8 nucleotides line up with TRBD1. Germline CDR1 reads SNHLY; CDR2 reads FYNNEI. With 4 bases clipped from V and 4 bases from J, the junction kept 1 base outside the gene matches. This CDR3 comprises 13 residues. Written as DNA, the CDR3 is TGTGCCAGCAGTGGGGACAGGTCAGATACGCAGTATTTT. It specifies CASSGDRSDTQYF.

CDR3 bases: TGTGCCAGTAGTGGTCGGGACAGGGCCTACAATGAGCAGTTCTTC. Translated, it gives CASSGRDRAYNEQFF. The chain joins TRBV19 to TRBJ2-1; 9 bases align to TRBD1. CDR1 is LNHDA, CDR2 SQIVND, per germline (reference sequence). The length of the CDR3 is 15 residues. Trimming cost V 5 bases and J 2 bases; bases outside gene matches: 4.

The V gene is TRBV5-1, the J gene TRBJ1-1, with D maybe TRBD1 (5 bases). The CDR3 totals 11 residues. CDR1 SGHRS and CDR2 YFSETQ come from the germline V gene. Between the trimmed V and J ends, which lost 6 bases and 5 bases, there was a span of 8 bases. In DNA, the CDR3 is TGCGCCAGCACTAAGGGGACTGAAGCTTTCTTT. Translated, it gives CASTKGTEAFF.

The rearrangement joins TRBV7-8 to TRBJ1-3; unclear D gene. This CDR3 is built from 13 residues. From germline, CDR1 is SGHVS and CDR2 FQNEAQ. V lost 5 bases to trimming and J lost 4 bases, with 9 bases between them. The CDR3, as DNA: TGTGCCAGCAGCACTGTTTCCGGAAACACCATATATTTT. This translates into CASSTVSGNTIYF.

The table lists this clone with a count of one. The CDR3 DNA is TGCGCCAGCAGCCCAGGACAGGGGAACGCAGATACGCAGTATTTT. This translates into CASSPGQGNADTQYF. The V and J genes are TRBV5-1 and TRBJ2-3; 9 positions match TRBD1. Germline V gene lookup returns CDR1 SGHRS and CDR2 YFSETQ. With 4 bases clipped from V and 4 bases from J, the junction kept 7 bases outside the gene matches. The CDR3 runs 15 residues. The full variable domain, its missing parts supplied by reference TRBV5-1 and TRBJ2-3, is KAGVTQTPRYLIKTRGQQVTLSCSPISGHRSVSWYQQTPGQGLQFLFEYFSETQRNKGNFPGRFSGRQFSNSRSEMNVSTLELGDSALYLCASSPGQGNADTQYFGPGTRLTVL.

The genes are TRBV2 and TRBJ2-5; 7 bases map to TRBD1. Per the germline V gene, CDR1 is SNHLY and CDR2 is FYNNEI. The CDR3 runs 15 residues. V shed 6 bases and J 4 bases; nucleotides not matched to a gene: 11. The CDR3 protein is CASSELRGGVETQYF. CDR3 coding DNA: TGTGCCAGCAGCGAGCTGAGAGGGGGCGTAGAGACCCAGTACTTC.

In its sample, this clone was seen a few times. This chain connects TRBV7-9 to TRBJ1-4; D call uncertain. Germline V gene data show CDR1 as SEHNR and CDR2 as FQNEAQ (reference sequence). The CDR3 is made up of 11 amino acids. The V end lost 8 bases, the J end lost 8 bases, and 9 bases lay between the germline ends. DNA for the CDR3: TGTGCCAGCTCGAGAGAGGAAAAACTGTTTTTT. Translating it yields CASSREEKLFF.

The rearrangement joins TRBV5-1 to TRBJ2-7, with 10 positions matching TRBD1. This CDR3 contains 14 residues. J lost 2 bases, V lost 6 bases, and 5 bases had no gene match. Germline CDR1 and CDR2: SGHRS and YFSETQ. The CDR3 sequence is CASTGTGAAYEQYF. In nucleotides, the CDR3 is TGCGCCAGCACCGGGACAGGGGCGGCCTACGAGCAGTACTTC.

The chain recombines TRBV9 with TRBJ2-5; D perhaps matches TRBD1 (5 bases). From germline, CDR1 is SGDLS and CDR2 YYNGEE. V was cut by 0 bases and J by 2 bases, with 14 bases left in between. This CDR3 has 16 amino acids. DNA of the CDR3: TGTGCCAGCAGCGTAGCTTCGACAGTGGGTCAAGAGACCCAGTACTTC. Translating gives CASSVASTVGQETQYF.

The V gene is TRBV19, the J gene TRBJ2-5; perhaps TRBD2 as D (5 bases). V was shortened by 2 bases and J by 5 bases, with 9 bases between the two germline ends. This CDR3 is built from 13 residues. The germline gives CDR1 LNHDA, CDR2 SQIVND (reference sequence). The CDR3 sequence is CASSIPGWETQYF. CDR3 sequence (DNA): TGTGCCAGTAGTATACCGGGGTGGGAGACCCAGTACTTC.

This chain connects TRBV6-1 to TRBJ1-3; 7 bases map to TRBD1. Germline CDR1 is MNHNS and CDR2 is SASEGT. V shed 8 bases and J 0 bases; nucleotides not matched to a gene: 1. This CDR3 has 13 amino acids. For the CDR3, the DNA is TGTGCCAGCGACAGGGACTCTGGAAACACCATATATTTT. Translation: CASDRDSGNTIYF.

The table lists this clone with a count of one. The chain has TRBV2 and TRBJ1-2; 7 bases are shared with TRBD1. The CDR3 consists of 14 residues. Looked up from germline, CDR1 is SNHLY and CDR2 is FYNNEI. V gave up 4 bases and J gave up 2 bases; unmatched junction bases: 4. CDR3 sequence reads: CASSASQGNYGYTF. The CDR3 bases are TGTGCCAGCAGTGCGTCACAGGGGAACTATGGCTACACCTTC.

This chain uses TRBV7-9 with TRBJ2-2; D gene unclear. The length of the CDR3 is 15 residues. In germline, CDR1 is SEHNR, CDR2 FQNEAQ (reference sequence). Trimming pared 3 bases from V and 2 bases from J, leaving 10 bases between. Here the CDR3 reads CASSFLARNTGELFF. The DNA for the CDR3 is TGTGCCAGCAGCTTTTTGGCTAGAAACACCGGGGAGCTGTTTTTT.

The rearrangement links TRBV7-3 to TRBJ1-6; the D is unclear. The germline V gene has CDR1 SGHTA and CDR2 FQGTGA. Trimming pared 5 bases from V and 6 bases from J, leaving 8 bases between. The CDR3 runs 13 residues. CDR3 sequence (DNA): TGTGCCAGCAGCGCTCAGGCTAATTCACCCCTCCACTTT. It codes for CASSAQANSPLHF.

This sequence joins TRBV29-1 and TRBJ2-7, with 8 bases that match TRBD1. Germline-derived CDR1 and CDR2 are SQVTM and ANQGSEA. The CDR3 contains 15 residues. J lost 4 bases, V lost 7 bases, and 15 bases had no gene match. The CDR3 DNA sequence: TGCAGCGCCCGGGGCCCGGGACAGGAGTTATACGAGCAGTACTTC. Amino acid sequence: CSARGPGQELYEQYF.

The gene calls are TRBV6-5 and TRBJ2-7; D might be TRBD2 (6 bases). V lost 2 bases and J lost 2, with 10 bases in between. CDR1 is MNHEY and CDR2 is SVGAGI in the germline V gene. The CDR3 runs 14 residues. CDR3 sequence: CASSYGRDAYEQYF. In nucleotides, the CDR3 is TGTGCCAGCAGTTACGGGCGGGACGCCTACGAGCAGTACTTC.

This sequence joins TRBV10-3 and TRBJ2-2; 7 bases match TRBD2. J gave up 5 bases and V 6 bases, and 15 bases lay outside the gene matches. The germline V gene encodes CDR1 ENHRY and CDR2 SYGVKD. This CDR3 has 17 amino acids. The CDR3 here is CAIRREVREGRTGELFF. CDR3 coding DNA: TGTGCCATCAGGAGGGAAGTAAGGGAGGGTCGGACCGGGGAGCTGTTTTTT.

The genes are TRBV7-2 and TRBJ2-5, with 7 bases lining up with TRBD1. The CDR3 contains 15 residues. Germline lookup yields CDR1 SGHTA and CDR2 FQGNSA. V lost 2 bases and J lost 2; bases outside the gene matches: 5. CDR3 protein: CASSLWGQKQETQYF. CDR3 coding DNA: TGTGCCAGCAGCTTATGGGGACAGAAACAAGAGACCCAGTACTTC.